This is a list of T cell receptor beta chains from one sample in a study of graft-versus-host responses after intestinal transplantation. The repertoire was sequenced with immunoSEQ multiplex PCR; TCRdb's copy has only in-frame clones and lacks some. The sample lists under 150,000 clones, more than 80% occurring once. No antigen has been identified for these receptors. The sample consisted of unstimulated CD4+ T cells sorted from spleen or lymph node cells, taken before intestinal transplant. The receptors here all came from a human donor who received an intestinal transplant. Both conserved end residues are part of each CDR3. The D gene is left open where the match is weak. The size of a clone is reported for some rows only, either as once, few or many, or as a class for expanded clones.

abundance: -; v_gene: TRBV7-9; j_gene: TRBJ2-5; d_gene: -; CDR3aa: CASSPVWETQYF; CDR3nt: TGTGCCAGCAGCCCCGTCTGGGAGACCCAGTACTTC
abundance: -; v_gene: TRBV5-6; j_gene: TRBJ2-3; d_gene: TRBD1; CDR3aa: CASSYLTGTGSSDTQYF; CDR3nt: TGTGCCAGCAGCTATCTAACCGGGACAGGGTCATCAGATACGCAGTATTTT
abundance: few; v_gene: TRBV10-3; j_gene: TRBJ2-2; d_gene: TRBD2; CDR3aa: CAGAGPNTGELFF; CDR3nt: TGTGCCGGAGCGGGGCCGAACACCGGGGAGCTGTTTTTT
abundance: -; v_gene: TRBV11-2; j_gene: TRBJ2-1; d_gene: TRBD2; CDR3aa: CASSLRLAGVEQFF; CDR3nt: TGTGCCAGCAGCCTTCGACTAGCGGGGGTTGAGCAGTTCTTC
abundance: -; v_gene: TRBV7-9; j_gene: TRBJ2-2; d_gene: -; CDR3aa: CASSPLLQGVGELFF; CDR3nt: TGTGCCAGCAGCCCGCTCCTACAGGGAGTAGGGGAGCTGTTTTTT
abundance: -; v_gene: TRBV11-2; j_gene: TRBJ2-3; d_gene: TRBD2; CDR3aa: CASSPTREGTQYF; CDR3nt: TGTGCCAGCAGCCCGACGAGGGAGGGTACGCAGTATTTT
abundance: -; v_gene: TRBV6-1; j_gene: TRBJ2-7; d_gene: -; CDR3aa: CASSEGETTLYEQYF; CDR3nt: TGTGCCAGCAGTGAAGGTGAGACTACACTCTACGAGCAGTACTTC
abundance: -; v_gene: TRBV18; j_gene: TRBJ2-5; d_gene: -; CDR3aa: CASSPLTREETQYF; CDR3nt: TGTGCCAGCTCACCTCTAACTAGGGAAGAGACCCAGTACTTC
abundance: -; v_gene: TRBV19; j_gene: TRBJ1-2; d_gene: -; CDR3aa: CASSIPGGPYGYTF; CDR3nt: TGTGCCAGTAGTATTCCGGGTGGGCCCTATGGCTACACCTTC
abundance: -; v_gene: TRBV6-1; j_gene: TRBJ2-3; d_gene: -; CDR3aa: CASLKQANTDTQYF; CDR3nt: TGTGCCAGTCTAAAACAGGCGAACACAGATACGCAGTATTTT
abundance: -; v_gene: TRBV28; j_gene: TRBJ2-3; d_gene: TRBD2; CDR3aa: CASSLGATSGGRDTQYF; CDR3nt: TGTGCCAGCAGTTTGGGGGCGACTAGCGGGGGGCGAGATACGCAGTATTTT
abundance: -; v_gene: TRBV19; j_gene: TRBJ2-5; d_gene: TRBD2; CDR3aa: CASSTIGQAGGPQETQYF; CDR3nt: TGTGCCAGTAGTACTATCGGACAAGCGGGGGGGCCCCAAGAGACCCAGTACTTC
abundance: -; v_gene: TRBV5-4; j_gene: TRBJ1-4; d_gene: TRBD1; CDR3aa: CASSFGTGNEKLFF; CDR3nt: TGTGCCAGCAGCTTCGGGACAGGGAATGAAAAACTGTTTTTT
abundance: -; v_gene: TRBV5-1; j_gene: TRBJ1-1; d_gene: -; CDR3aa: CASTGRLNTEAFF; CDR3nt: TGCGCCAGTACTGGACGGCTGAACACTGAAGCTTTCTTT
abundance: -; v_gene: TRBV2; j_gene: TRBJ1-1; d_gene: -; CDR3aa: CASSEHVVQGIEAFF; CDR3nt: TGTGCCAGCAGTGAACATGTTGTACAGGGCATTGAAGCTTTCTTT
abundance: -; v_gene: TRBV27; j_gene: TRBJ1-4; d_gene: TRBD1; CDR3aa: CASRPRGGVTGGVGNEKLFF; CDR3nt: TGTGCCAGCAGACCGAGAGGGGGGGTGACAGGGGGCGTAGGAAATGAAAAACTGTTTTTT
abundance: -; v_gene: TRBV2; j_gene: TRBJ1-4; d_gene: -; CDR3aa: CASSRVSVGTGAFF; CDR3nt: -
abundance: -; v_gene: TRBV9; j_gene: TRBJ2-1; d_gene: TRBD2; CDR3aa: CASSVAGLAGGPGFDNEQFF; CDR3nt: TGTGCCAGCAGCGTAGCCGGACTAGCGGGGGGTCCGGGGTTTGACAATGAGCAGTTCTTC
abundance: few; v_gene: TRBV18; j_gene: TRBJ2-7; d_gene: TRBD1; CDR3aa: CASSLQGAYEQYF; CDR3nt: TGTGCCAGCTCACTCCAGGGGGCCTACGAGCAGTACTTC
abundance: -; v_gene: TRBV11-1; j_gene: TRBJ2-1; d_gene: -; CDR3aa: CASSEGVNEQFF; CDR3nt: TGTGCCAGCAGCGAGGGTGTGAATGAGCAGTTCTTC
abundance: once; v_gene: TRBV19; j_gene: TRBJ2-7; d_gene: -; CDR3aa: CASSTSRRAYEQYF; CDR3nt: TGTGCCAGTAGTACCTCGCGGAGAGCCTACGAGCAGTACTTC
abundance: -; v_gene: TRBV7-9; j_gene: TRBJ1-5; d_gene: -; CDR3aa: CASSLGSESNQPQHF; CDR3nt: TGTGCCAGCAGCTTAGGGTCCGAAAGCAATCAGCCCCAGCATTTT
abundance: -; v_gene: TRBV6-1; j_gene: TRBJ2-5; d_gene: -; CDR3aa: CASVFRRQETQYF; CDR3nt: TGTGCCAGCGTCTTTAGGAGGCAAGAGACCCAGTACTTC
abundance: -; v_gene: TRBV19; j_gene: TRBJ1-1; d_gene: -; CDR3aa: CASSVTGIGDTEAFF; CDR3nt: TGTGCCAGTAGTGTCACAGGGATAGGGGACACTGAAGCTTTCTTT
abundance: -; v_gene: TRBV6-5; j_gene: TRBJ1-5; d_gene: -; CDR3aa: CASSASVLGNQPQHF; CDR3nt: TGTGCCAGCAGTGCCTCCGTGTTAGGCAACCAGCCCCAGCATTTT
abundance: -; v_gene: TRBV7-3; j_gene: TRBJ2-2; d_gene: TRBD1; CDR3aa: CASSLDRGSGELFF; CDR3nt: TGTGCCAGCAGCTTAGACAGGGGTTCCGGGGAGCTGTTTTTT
abundance: -; v_gene: TRBV6-1; j_gene: TRBJ1-2; d_gene: -; CDR3aa: CASSEAESYGYTF; CDR3nt: TGTGCCAGCAGTGAAGCAGAGAGCTATGGCTACACCTTC
abundance: -; v_gene: TRBV6-1; j_gene: TRBJ2-5; d_gene: -; CDR3aa: CASVRAPGETQYF; CDR3nt: TGTGCCAGTGTTCGGGCGCCGGGGGAGACCCAGTACTTC
abundance: -; v_gene: TRBV5-8; j_gene: TRBJ2-3; d_gene: TRBD1; CDR3aa: CASSLAEQGALGDTQYF; CDR3nt: TGTGCCAGCAGCTTGGCGGAGCAGGGGGCGCTGGGAGATACGCAGTATTTT
abundance: -; v_gene: TRBV18; j_gene: TRBJ2-5; d_gene: TRBD2; CDR3aa: CASSLTGGKETQYF; CDR3nt: TGTGCCAGCTCGCTTACGGGGGGTAAAGAGACCCAGTACTTC
abundance: -; v_gene: TRBV5-1; j_gene: TRBJ1-2; d_gene: TRBD1; CDR3aa: CASSPGTGWSDYGYTF; CDR3nt: TGCGCCAGCAGCCCAGGGACAGGGTGGTCGGACTATGGCTACACCTTC
abundance: -; v_gene: TRBV7-2; j_gene: TRBJ1-6; d_gene: -; CDR3aa: CASSPPGVSSYNSPLHF; CDR3nt: TGTGCCAGCAGCCCCCCGGGGGTTAGCTCCTATAATTCACCCCTCCACTTT
abundance: -; v_gene: TRBV18; j_gene: TRBJ1-1; d_gene: TRBD1; CDR3aa: CASSYSAGGTEAFF; CDR3nt: TGTGCCAGCTCCTATTCCGCAGGGGGCACTGAAGCTTTCTTT
abundance: -; v_gene: TRBV5-4; j_gene: TRBJ2-7; d_gene: -; CDR3aa: CASSLETASYEQYF; CDR3nt: TGTGCCAGCAGCTTGGAGACCGCCTCCTACGAGCAGTACTTC
abundance: -; v_gene: TRBV12-5; j_gene: TRBJ1-1; d_gene: -; CDR3aa: CASGLETATEAFF; CDR3nt: TGTGCTAGTGGTTTAGAGACAGCCACTGAAGCTTTCTTT
abundance: -; v_gene: TRBV6-5; j_gene: TRBJ1-4; d_gene: -; CDR3aa: CASSPVRATNEKLFF; CDR3nt: TGTGCCAGCAGCCCGGTTCGAGCAACTAATGAAAAACTGTTTTTT
abundance: -; v_gene: TRBV29-1; j_gene: TRBJ1-1; d_gene: -; CDR3aa: CSVEDLITEAFF; CDR3nt: TGCAGCGTTGAAGACCTAATAACTGAAGCTTTCTTT
abundance: -; v_gene: TRBV5-1; j_gene: TRBJ1-5; d_gene: -; CDR3aa: CASSLGTGNQPQHF; CDR3nt: TGCGCCAGCAGCTTAGGGACGGGCAATCAGCCCCAGCATTTT
abundance: -; v_gene: TRBV5-1; j_gene: TRBJ2-1; d_gene: -; CDR3aa: CASKDFRDNEQFF; CDR3nt: TGCGCCAGCAAGGACTTTCGGGACAATGAGCAGTTCTTC